This T cell receptor beta chain was identified in a study of cytomegalovirus exposure and HLA in healthy donors. Points from the study as a whole: A few chains tied to CMV proved CMV antigen-specific in vitro.

V lost 5 bases and J lost 2, with 9 bases in between. Germline V gene lookup returns CDR1 SGHAT and CDR2 FQNNGV. The CDR3 is 13 amino acids. With 60 Vbeta and 13 Jbeta primers, the PCR was carried out. TCRdb's copy holds only in-frame clones and misses some; the assay was immunoSEQ multiplex PCR. The data contain some 180,000 clones, about 80% of them seen just once; the ten biggest clones take up roughly 4.5%. On this clone itself: Its antigen is unknown.

The origin of this receptor is a woman aged 30 to 39 in good health and CMV-seropositive. The gene calls are TRBV11-2 and TRBJ1-2; D is uncertain. The specimen was PBMCs. CDR3 DNA: TGTGCCAGCAGCCCCGACGGGAACTATGGCTACACCTTC. It translates to CASSPDGNYGYTF. The complete variable domain, with remaining parts taken from reference TRBV11-2 and TRBJ1-2, reads EAGVAQSPRYKIIEKRQSVAFWCNPISGHATLYWYQQILGQGPKLLIQFQNNGVVDDSQLPKDRFSAERLKGVDSTLKIQPAKLEDSAVYLCASSPDGNYGYTFGSGTRLTVV.